The rows below give T cell receptor beta chains drawn from one sample of a study of CD8 T cells in Susac syndrome. TCRdb re-called the immunoSEQ multiplex PCR reads through MiXCR, storing one row per CDR3 protein. The table has 400,000 or so distinct CDR3 sequences, more than 70% seen once. The sequencing input was CD8+ T cells from PBMCs. The receptors shown here come from a human donor with multiple sclerosis. The CDR3 runs from the conserved cysteine through the conserved F or W. The order of the fields is J gene, D gene, clone size, V gene, CDR3 protein, CDR3 DNA. A D gene is named only where the DNA matches it firmly. Clone size is not always given. Where it is, it says once, few, many or a class for expanded clones.

>TRBJ1-5|-|-|TRBV11-2
CASSLWQSNQPQHF
TGTGCCAGCAGCTTATGGCAGAGCAATCAGCCCCAGCATTTT
>TRBJ1-2|-|-|TRBV21-1
CASSKTGGYGYTF
TGTGCCAGCAGCAAAACAGGGGGCTATGGCTACACCTTC
>TRBJ2-1|TRBD2|-|TRBV27
CASSLYTSGEDEQFF
TGTGCCAGCAGTTTATACACTAGCGGGGAGGATGAGCAGTTCTTC
>TRBJ1-2|-|-|TRBV7-9
CASSLIGFQEGYTF
TGTGCCAGCAGCTTAATTGGGTTTCAAGAAGGCTACACCTTC
>TRBJ1-2|-|once|TRBV10-3
CASLTSNGYTF
TGTGCCTCTCTGACATCGAATGGCTACACCTTC
>TRBJ2-3|-|-|TRBV27
CASSPLSSRADTQYF
TGTGCCAGCAGCCCTTTGTCGTCCCGCGCAGATACGCAGTATTTT
>TRBJ2-1|-|-|TRBV15
CATSSHRDSLYNEQFF
TGTGCCACCAGCAGCCACCGGGACTCCCTTTACAATGAGCAGTTCTTC
>TRBJ2-7|-|-|TRBV27
CASSLSSASSYEQYF
TGTGCCAGCAGTTTGTCTAGCGCTAGCTCCTACGAGCAGTACTTC
>TRBJ2-7|-|-|TRBV7-9
CASSSTDRSYSYEQYF
TGTGCCAGCAGCTCAACAGACAGATCATACTCCTACGAGCAGTACTTC
>TRBJ1-2|-|-|TRBV3-1
CASSDDRSVLLYGHTF
TGTGCCAGCAGCGATGACAGGTCTGTCCTGCTTTATGGCCACACCTTC
>TRBJ2-1|TRBD2|-|TRBV6-1
CASSEWGLAGGLESEQFF
TGTGCCAGCAGTGAATGGGGACTAGCGGGGGGGCTCGAGAGTGAGCAGTTCTTC
>TRBJ2-7|TRBD1|-|TRBV2
CASSEGGTGIYEQYF
TGTGCCAGCAGTGAAGGCGGGACAGGGATCTACGAGCAGTACTTC
>TRBJ1-4|-|-|TRBV10-1
CASSRTDGEKLFF
TGCGCCAGCAGTAGGACGGATGGAGAAAAACTGTTTTTT
>TRBJ2-2|-|once|TRBV6-1
CASSGPLGETGELFF
TGTGCCAGCAGTGGGCCGCTGGGAGAAACCGGGGAGCTGTTTTTT
>TRBJ2-4|-|-|TRBV27
CASSPQSDLAKNIQYF
TGTGCCAGCAGTCCGCAGAGTGATCTAGCCAAAAACATTCAGTACTTC
>TRBJ1-1|-|-|TRBV4-1
CASSQDAPRDNGDTEAFF
TGCGCCAGCAGCCAAGATGCCCCCCGGGACAACGGGGACACTGAAGCTTTCTTT
>TRBJ2-2|TRBD1|-|TRBV29-1
CSAGGTGATGELFF
TGCAGCGCTGGGGGGACAGGGGCCACCGGGGAGCTGTTTTTT
>TRBJ2-1|-|-|TRBV5-1
CASSLNSDMAYNEQFF
TGCGCCAGCAGCTTGAATTCGGATATGGCATACAATGAGCAGTTCTTC
>TRBJ2-1|-|-|TRBV23-1
CASSLRTDLGEQFF
TGCGCCAGCAGTCTCCGGACAGATCTGGGAGAGCAGTTCTTC
>TRBJ2-6|-|-|TRBV22-1
CPGRPLRKRTSRANVLTF
TGTCCTGGGAGACCGCTGCGAAAGCGAACAAGTCGGGCCAACGTCCTGACTTTC
>TRBJ1-2|-|-|TRBV3-1
CASSLYVPNGYTF
TGTGCCAGCAGCCTATACGTCCCTAACGGCTACACCTTC
>TRBJ1-6|-|once|TRBV6-1
CASSDLGAASPLHF
TGTGCCAGCAGTGATCTGGGGGCGGCTTCACCCCTCCACTTT
>TRBJ1-1|-|-|TRBV4-2
CASSQGIEVPTEAFF
TGTGCCAGCAGCCAAGGAATTGAGGTCCCCACTGAAGCTTTCTTT
>TRBJ1-4|-|-|TRBV27
CASSRAGNEKLFF
TGTGCCAGCTCCCGGGCGGGGAATGAAAAACTGTTTTTT
>TRBJ2-2|TRBD2|-|TRBV10-1
CASSDSRTSGSGELFF
TGCGCCAGCAGTGATTCCCGGACTAGCGGGAGTGGGGAGCTGTTTTTT
>TRBJ1-1|-|-|TRBV6-2/TRBV6-3
CASSLGPGEAFF
TGTGCCAGCAGTCTTGGACCCGGGGAGGCTTTCTTT
>TRBJ2-2|-|few|TRBV5-1
CASSFPGAGELFF
TGCGCCAGCAGCTTTCCGGGGGCCGGGGAGCTGTTTTTT
>TRBJ2-5|-|-|TRBV7-9
CASSLVLREETQYF
TGTGCCAGCAGCTTAGTTTTAAGAGAAGAGACCCAGTACTTC
>TRBJ2-3|TRBD2|few|TRBV7-9
CASSLSGISMNTQYF
TGTGCCAGCAGCCTTAGCGGGATTTCAATGAATACGCAGTATTTT
>TRBJ2-3|-|once|TRBV28
CASSLEVADTQYF
TGTGCCAGCAGTTTAGAGGTTGCAGATACGCAGTATTTT
>TRBJ2-2|TRBD1|once|TRBV9
CASSAPGTGYPGELFF
TGTGCCAGCAGCGCCCCCGGGACAGGGTACCCCGGGGAGCTGTTTTTT